Below, 25 T cell receptor beta chains from the same sample are listed, as sequenced in a study of a mutant IDH1 vaccine in newly diagnosed glioma. Time point reported: week 11, during vaccination. The content of each vaccine dose was 300 ug of mutant IDH1 20-mer peptide, and topical imiquimod accompanied it. The assay was immunoSEQ multiplex PCR, and TCRdb's table has in-frame clones only and misses some. Among about 39,000 clones listed, around 80% were seen once. These receptors have no known antigen. The sequenced sample was peripheral blood mononuclear cells (PBMCs), obtained from a glioma patient whose treatment included an IDH1 peptide vaccine. These TCRs come from a woman under 40 with glioma. Some clones in this sample may be carry-over from other donors' samples.

Judged by abundance, this clone is medium-sized. A junction end diverges from the germline sequence, so it may reflect a read error. The V call is TRBV11-2, the J call TRBJ1-1, with D possibly being TRBD1 (5 bases). The germline V gene has CDR1 SGHAT and CDR2 FQNNGV. This CDR3 comprises 11 residues. This CDR3 is CASSLGAERGF. DNA of the CDR3: TGTGCCAGCAGCTTAGGCGCCGAAAGGGGCTTT.

The chain couples TRBV7-9 to TRBJ2-6; 9 bases fit TRBD1. Germline assignment: CDR1 SEHNR and CDR2 FQNEAQ (reference sequence). The V segment lost 4 bases and the J segment 0 bases; nucleotides outside the gene matches: 4. The CDR3 contains 17 residues. Written as DNA, the CDR3 is TGTGCCAGCAGCTATCGGGACAGGGCCTCTGGGGCCAACGTCCTGACTTTC. Translation: CASSYRDRASGANVLTF.

The gene calls are TRBV7-9 and TRBJ2-3; 7 bases are shared with TRBD2. In germline, CDR1 is SEHNR, CDR2 FQNEAQ (reference sequence). The CDR3 runs to 14 residues. J lost 1 base, V lost 10 bases, and 8 bases had no gene match. The CDR3 nucleotides are TGTGCCACGCCGGGCGGGAGTGGCACAGATACGCAGTATTTT. Translation: CATPGGSGTDTQYF.

V usage is TRBV7-3 and J usage is TRBJ2-2, with 11 positions matching TRBD2. This CDR3 contains 16 residues. Germline CDR1 reads SGHTA; CDR2 reads FQGTGA. With V trimmed by 2 bases and J by 8 bases, 7 bases remained unmatched. As DNA, the CDR3 is TGTGCCAGCAGCTTAGCACTAGCGGGAGCAGGTGGGGAGCTGTTTTTT. Amino acid sequence: CASSLALAGAGGELFF.

The rearrangement links TRBV29-1 to TRBJ1-2; D possibly corresponds to TRBD1 (5 bases). CDR1 and CDR2 (germline): SQVTM, ANQGSEA. This CDR3 has 13 residues. V was trimmed by 3 bases and J by 4 bases, leaving 12 bases between them. The CDR3 sequence: CSVDVAGTYGYTF. As DNA, the CDR3 is TGCAGCGTTGATGTAGCAGGGACCTATGGCTACACCTTC.

The rearrangement uses TRBV21-1 and TRBJ1-5. TRBV21-1 is a recognized pseudogene. This CDR3 is built from 13 residues. The CDR3 protein is CASSIYVGQPQHF. In DNA, the CDR3 is TGTGCCAGCAGCATCTACGTGGGTCAGCCCCAGCATTTT.

V and J are TRBV6-6 and TRBJ1-5; D is unresolved. The V end lost 5 bases, the J end lost 0 bases, and 11 bases lay between the germline ends. The CDR3 is made up of 15 amino acids. CDR1 and CDR2 (germline): MNHNY, SVGAGI (reference sequence). The CDR3 bases are TGTGCCAGCAGTCGTACCATGTATAGCAATCAGCCCCAGCATTTT. This translates into CASSRTMYSNQPQHF.

The chain joins TRBV2 to TRBJ2-7; tentative D call: TRBD1 (5 bases). CDR1 and CDR2 from the germline V gene are SNHLY and FYNNEI. The CDR3 spans 13 residues. V gave up 7 bases and J gave up 3 bases, with 13 bases separating them. CDR3 loop: CASTPPDSYEQYF. The CDR3 nucleotides read TGTGCCAGCACCCCCCCAGACAGCTACGAGCAGTACTTC.

This rearrangement joins TRBV6-4 to TRBJ2-7, with D possibly matching TRBD1 (5 bases). The CDR3 has 14 residues. The ends were cut back, 3 bases at V and 4 bases at J, with 13 bases in the middle. Germline V gene data show CDR1 as MRHNA and CDR2 as SNTAGT. The CDR3 spells CASSEGVGGYEQYF. CDR3 sequence (DNA): TGTGCCAGCAGTGAAGGGGTCGGCGGATACGAGCAGTACTTC.

This sequence joins TRBV10-2 and TRBJ1-3; 8 positions match TRBD1. With 5 bases clipped from V and 4 bases from J, the junction kept 7 bases outside the gene matches. The germline CDR1 and CDR2 sequences are WSHSY and SAAADI. CDR3 length equals 15 residues. This chain's CDR3 is CASSSQTGGGNTIYF. CDR3 nucleotide sequence: TGCGCCAGCAGTTCGCAAACAGGGGGAGGAAACACCATATATTTT.

V usage is TRBV5-4 and J usage is TRBJ2-3; D is tentatively TRBD1 or TRBD2 (5 bases each). V lost 0 bases and J 8 bases, leaving 10 bases between the germline ends. The V gene's germline CDR1 is SGHNT and CDR2 YYREEE (reference sequence). This CDR3 comprises 13 residues. CDR3 in DNA: TGTGCCAGCAGCTTGGCCGAGGGGACTACGCAGTATTTT. It encodes CASSLAEGTTQYF.

This chain connects TRBV5-6 to TRBJ2-7, with D tentatively TRBD2 (5 bases). Trimming cost V 4 bases and J 3 bases, with 11 bases left between them. The CDR3 covers 13 residues. From germline, CDR1 is SGHDT and CDR2 YYEEEE. CDR3 region: CASSPRESYEQYF. In nucleotides, the CDR3 is TGTGCCAGCAGCCCACGGGAAAGCTACGAGCAGTACTTC.

The chain couples TRBV21-1 to TRBJ2-7; the table's D call TRBD1 went unverified against the DNA. TRBV21-1 is marked as a pseudogene. The CDR3 covers 15 residues. As DNA, the CDR3 is TGTGCCAGCAGCGGCAGACAGGGGGAAACCTACGAGCAGTACTTC. It yields the protein CASSGRQGETYEQYF.

The chain combines TRBV6-6 with TRBJ1-2; maybe TRBD1 (6 bases). V was pared by 0 bases and J by 6 bases, with 14 bases between. The germline gives CDR1 MNHNY, CDR2 SVGAGI (reference sequence). This CDR3 region has 15 residues. The CDR3 bases are TGTGCCAGCAGTTACTCGGGCAGGGGCCTCGATGGCTACACCTTC. This encodes CASSYSGRGLDGYTF.

The chain joins TRBV30 to TRBJ2-3; 8 bases are a match to TRBD2. J lost 4 bases, V lost 1 base, and 7 bases had no gene match. The germline V gene has CDR1 GTSNPN and CDR2 SVGIG (reference sequence). The CDR3 has 15 amino acids. The CDR3 is CAWSGEAGVPDTQYF. DNA of the CDR3: TGTGCCTGGAGTGGTGAAGCGGGAGTACCAGATACGCAGTATTTT.

V is TRBV14 and J is TRBJ2-3, with 10 nucleotides matching TRBD2. CDR3 length: 17 residues. Trimming at V came to 1 base and at J to 11 bases, leaving 15 bases not matched to a gene. CDR1 SGHDN and CDR2 FVKESK come from the germline V gene. The CDR3 protein is CASSQGASGSLYARQYF. DNA of the CDR3: TGTGCCAGCAGCCAAGGAGCTAGCGGGAGCCTCTACGCGAGGCAGTATTTT.

The chain employs TRBV19 and TRBJ1-2, with D tentatively TRBD1 (6 bases). The CDR3 consists of 15 residues. V gave up 3 bases and J gave up 2 bases, with 13 bases separating them. CDR1 and CDR2 from the germline V gene are LNHDA and SQIVND (reference sequence). The CDR3 is CASSMNRVGNYGYTF. The DNA for the CDR3 is TGTGCCAGTAGTATGAACAGGGTGGGGAACTATGGCTACACCTTC.

This rearrangement joins TRBV10-1 to TRBJ2-3; the D is unclear. This CDR3 contains 14 residues. Germline V gene lookup returns CDR1 WNHNN and CDR2 SYGVQD (reference sequence). Between the trimmed V and J ends, which lost 1 base and 2 bases, there was a span of 7 bases. The CDR3 nucleotides read TGCGCCAGCAGTGAGTGGCGGACCACAGATACGCAGTATTTT. It codes for CASSEWRTTDTQYF.

The V call is TRBV6-1, the J call TRBJ2-2, with D possibly being TRBD1 or TRBD2 (5 bases each). This CDR3 region has 14 residues. V was trimmed by 6 bases and J by 5 bases, leaving 13 bases between them. Germline V gene lookup returns CDR1 MNHNS and CDR2 SASEGT. CDR3 protein: CASRAAGTTGELFF. The CDR3 DNA follows: TGTGCCAGCAGGGCTGCCGGGACGACCGGGGAGCTGTTTTTT.

The chain employs TRBV28 and TRBJ1-1; 7 nucleotides line up with TRBD1. The V gene end was trimmed by 2 bases and the J gene end by 1 base; junction bases not matched to a gene: 7. The CDR3 is made up of 16 amino acids. The germline V gene has CDR1 MDHEN and CDR2 SYDVKM. For the CDR3, the DNA is TGTGCCAGCAGTTTAGTGGCAGGGGGGTCGAACACTGAAGCTTTCTTT. It yields the protein CASSLVAGGSNTEAFF.

The V gene is TRBV5-4, the J gene TRBJ1-1; a weak D match, TRBD1 (6 bases). V lost 4 bases and J 0 bases, leaving 22 bases between the germline ends. Looked up from germline, CDR1 is SGHNT and CDR2 is YYREEE (reference sequence). CDR3 length: 18 residues. This CDR3 reads CASSPSRTGTLMNTEAFF. Written as DNA, the CDR3 is TGTGCCAGCAGCCCCTCCAGAACAGGGACCCTTATGAACACTGAAGCTTTCTTT.

The rearrangement joins TRBV10-3 to TRBJ1-4; tentatively, D is TRBD1 (6 bases). V lost 9 bases and J 12 bases, leaving 14 bases between the germline ends. The CDR3 length is 11 residues. CDR1 and CDR2 (germline): ENHRY, SYGVKD. The CDR3 here is CAIGGGNQLFF. The CDR3 DNA reads TGTGCCATAGGGGGGGGAAATCAACTGTTTTTT.

V usage is TRBV4-1 and J usage is TRBJ1-4; a possible D gene is TRBD1 (5 bases). The CDR3 consists of 16 residues. The V end was cut by 1 base, the J end by 8 bases, with 17 bases between. CDR1 is MGHRA and CDR2 is YSYEKL in the germline V gene. Here the CDR3 reads CASSQAGAQGGEKLFF. CDR3 bases: TGCGCCAGCAGCCAAGCCGGAGCCCAGGGAGGGGAAAAACTGTTTTTT.

This clone turned up a few times. The chain combines TRBV27 with TRBJ1-1; D not resolved. Germline lookup yields CDR1 MNHEY and CDR2 SMNVEV (reference sequence). The V gene lost 2 bases and the J gene lost 4 bases, with 8 bases spanning the gap. This CDR3 has 13 residues. DNA of the CDR3: TGTGCCAGCAGTTTAGCCCGGGGCACTGAAGCTTTCTTT. Residues: CASSLARGTEAFF.

The chain couples TRBV19 to TRBJ2-3, with 7 bases aligning to TRBD2. J gave up 2 bases and V 4 bases, and 6 bases lay outside the gene matches. The CDR3 sequence is 15 residues long. Germline V CDR1 and CDR2: LNHDA, SQIVND (reference sequence). The CDR3 is CASSSLAAVTDTQYF. As DNA, the CDR3 is TGTGCCAGTAGTAGTCTAGCGGCCGTCACAGATACGCAGTATTTT.